These T cell receptor beta chains were read from a single sample in a study of blood T cells in healthy people across ages. A single record per CDR3 protein comes from TCRdb applying MiXCR to the 5' RACE reads. The data hold some 790,000 distinct CDR3 sequences, with more than 25% observed a single time. Sequencing was carried out using blood. Receptors were obtained from a woman aged 80 or over in good health. The CDR3 runs from the conserved cysteine through the conserved F or W. D genes are given only for firm matches. Clone size is given for some rows only: seen once, a few or many times, or a class if the clone is expanded.

-	TRBD1	TRBJ1-5	TRBV20-1	TGCAGTGCCTTGCACAGGGGAGGAAGCAATCAGCCCCAGCATTTT	CSALHRGGSNQPQHF
many	-	TRBJ2-3	TRBV5-1	TGCGCCAGCAGCTTGCCTGGAGAGGGCGGTACGCAGTATTTT	CASSLPGEGGTQYF
-	-	TRBJ2-7	TRBV12-3/TRBV12-4	TGTGCCAGCAGTTTGGAGCGGTTCAATGAGCAGTACTTC	CASSLERFNEQYF
-	-	TRBJ2-3	TRBV12-3/TRBV12-4	TGTGCCAGCAGTTTAGGGGCTAGCACAGATGTGCAGTATTTT	CASSLGASTDVQYF
-	TRBD2	TRBJ2-3	TRBV3-1	TGTGCCAGCAGCCAAGAGTGGGGAGCGGGGGGCAATACGCAGTATTTT	CASSQEWGAGGNTQYF
many	-	TRBJ2-3	TRBV7-2	TGTGCCAGCAGCGCTAGGAGCACAGATACGCAGTATTTT	CASSARSTDTQYF
many	-	TRBJ1-5	TRBV20-1	TGCAGTGTTAGGATACAGGGTCGCAATCAGCCCCAGCATTTT	CSVRIQGRNQPQHF
many	-	TRBJ2-1	TRBV3-1	TGTGCCAGCAGCATAGGACAGCACAATGAGCAGTTCTTC	CASSIGQHNEQFF
many	-	TRBJ1-2	TRBV12-3/TRBV12-4	TGTGCCAGCAACTTTGGGGGCGGCAGGGGCCTCTATGGCTACACCTTC	CASNFGGGRGLYGYTF
-	TRBD1	TRBJ2-2	TRBV6-2/TRBV6-3	TGTGCCAGCAGGGGACAGGGGAACGGCGGGGAGCTGTTTTTT	CASRGQGNGGELFF
few	-	TRBJ1-5	TRBV2	TGTGCCAGCAGCCCCCGACACCTGATCAATCAGCCCCAGCATTTT	CASSPRHLINQPQHF
many	-	TRBJ1-5	TRBV10-3	TGTGCCATCAGTGAGTCGAATAATCAGCCCCAGCATTTT	CAISESNNQPQHF
few	-	TRBJ2-3	TRBV6-5	TGTGCCAGCAGTGACATGAGACTCCGCACAGATACGCAGTATTTT	CASSDMRLRTDTQYF
many	-	TRBJ1-2	TRBV30	TGTGCCTGGAGTGTACTAGTAGGTGGCTACACCTTC	CAWSVLVGGYTF
-	-	TRBJ2-3	TRBV12-3/TRBV12-4	TGTGCCAGCAGTTTGAGGGCCGTGAGGACAGATACGCAGTATTTT	CASSLRAVRTDTQYF
-	TRBD1	TRBJ2-2	TRBV6-1	TGTGCCAGCAGTGCCGGGACAGGGTTCGCGAGCACCGGGGAGCTGTTTTTT	CASSAGTGFASTGELFF
few	-	TRBJ2-7	TRBV11-2	TGTGCCAGCAGCCAAAACTGGGAACCTCGCTTGCAGTACTTC	CASSQNWEPRLQYF
-	-	TRBJ1-5	TRBV6-5	TGTGCCAGCAGAAACACTGGTTCTGGGCGTCAGCCCCAGCATTTT	CASRNTGSGRQPQHF
-	-	TRBJ2-2	TRBV2	TGTGCCAGTCTTAGGGATCATGGGGGCACCGGGGAGCTGTTTTTT	CASLRDHGGTGELFF
few	TRBD1	TRBJ1-5	TRBV12-3/TRBV12-4	TGTGCCAGCAGACAGGGGACACAGCCCCAGCATTTT	CASRQGTQPQHF
many	-	TRBJ2-1	TRBV24-1	TGTGCCACCAGTGCCCCCTCCTACAATGAGCAGTTCTTC	CATSAPSYNEQFF
many	-	TRBJ2-7	TRBV7-9	TGTGCCAGCAGCTTACGAGGGGATCTCGAGCAGTACTTC	CASSLRGDLEQYF
many	TRBD1	TRBJ1-5	TRBV7-2	TGTGCCAGCAGCTTGTTAGCGTTACCCACCGGGACAGGGAGGAAACAGCCCCAGCATTTT	CASSLLALPTGTGRKQPQHF
few	-	TRBJ1-6	TRBV14	TGTGCCAGCAGCCAAGAATCCGGTTTGTCACCCCTCCACTTT	CASSQESGLSPLHF
once	-	TRBJ2-4	TRBV12-3/TRBV12-4	TGTGCCAGCAGTTTTGGGCTCCAGCAGTACTTC	CASSFGLQQYF
-	-	TRBJ2-3	TRBV12-5	TGTGCTAGTGGTCAGAGTCCACCTGCAACAGATACGCAGTATTTT	CASGQSPPATDTQYF
-	-	TRBJ1-1	TRBV29-1	TGCAGCGTTGCTAGGACAGTGAACACTGAAGCTTTCTTT	CSVARTVNTEAFF
many	-	TRBJ1-2	TRBV27	TGTGCCAGCAGGGAGCAGGGGTTCGACTATGGCTACACCTTC	CASREQGFDYGYTF